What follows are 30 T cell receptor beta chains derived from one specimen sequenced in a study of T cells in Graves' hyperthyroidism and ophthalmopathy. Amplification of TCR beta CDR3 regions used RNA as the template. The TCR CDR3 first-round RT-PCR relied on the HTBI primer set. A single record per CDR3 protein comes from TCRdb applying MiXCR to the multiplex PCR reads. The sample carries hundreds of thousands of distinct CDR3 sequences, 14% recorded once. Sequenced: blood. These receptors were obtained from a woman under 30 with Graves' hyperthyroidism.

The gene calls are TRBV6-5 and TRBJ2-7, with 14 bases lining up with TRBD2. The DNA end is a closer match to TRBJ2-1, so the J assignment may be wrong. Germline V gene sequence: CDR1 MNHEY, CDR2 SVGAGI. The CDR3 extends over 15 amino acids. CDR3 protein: CASSWGTSGSYEQFF. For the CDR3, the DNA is TGTGCCAGCAGTTGGGGGACTAGCGGGAGCTACGAGCAGTTCTTC.

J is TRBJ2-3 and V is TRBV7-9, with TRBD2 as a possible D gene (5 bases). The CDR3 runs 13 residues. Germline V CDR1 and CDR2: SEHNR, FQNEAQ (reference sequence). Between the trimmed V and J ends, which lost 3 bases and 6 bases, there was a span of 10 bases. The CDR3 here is CASSFGGWDTQYF. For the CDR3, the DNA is TGTGCCAGCAGCTTTGGCGGGTGGGATACGCAGTATTTT.

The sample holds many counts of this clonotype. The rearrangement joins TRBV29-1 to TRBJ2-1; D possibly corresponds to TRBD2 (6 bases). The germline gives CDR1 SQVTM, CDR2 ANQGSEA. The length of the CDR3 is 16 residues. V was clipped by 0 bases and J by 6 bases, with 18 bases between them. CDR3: CSVEDRRRLEGNEQFF. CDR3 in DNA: TGCAGCGTTGAAGATCGAAGGAGACTAGAAGGCAATGAGCAGTTCTTC.

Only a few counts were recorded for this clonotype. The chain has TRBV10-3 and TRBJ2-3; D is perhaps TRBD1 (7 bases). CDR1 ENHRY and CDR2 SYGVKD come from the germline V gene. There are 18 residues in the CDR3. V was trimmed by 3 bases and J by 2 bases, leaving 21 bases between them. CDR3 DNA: TGTGCCATCAGTGATCCCGCGGGGACGGGACAGATCACAGATACGCAGTATTTT. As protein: CAISDPAGTGQITDTQYF.

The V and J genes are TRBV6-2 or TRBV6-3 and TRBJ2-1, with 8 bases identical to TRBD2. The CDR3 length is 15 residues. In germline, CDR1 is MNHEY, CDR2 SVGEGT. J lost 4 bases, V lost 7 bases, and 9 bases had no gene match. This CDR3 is CASIRSGGSYNEQFF. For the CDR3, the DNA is TGTGCCAGCATCAGGAGCGGGGGATCTTACAATGAGCAGTTCTTC.

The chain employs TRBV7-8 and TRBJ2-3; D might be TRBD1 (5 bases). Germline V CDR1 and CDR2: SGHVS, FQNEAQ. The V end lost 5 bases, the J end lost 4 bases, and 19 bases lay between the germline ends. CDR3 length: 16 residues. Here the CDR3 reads CASSVDLPGFADTQYF. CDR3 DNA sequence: TGTGCCAGCAGCGTTGACTTGCCAGGGTTTGCAGATACGCAGTATTTT.

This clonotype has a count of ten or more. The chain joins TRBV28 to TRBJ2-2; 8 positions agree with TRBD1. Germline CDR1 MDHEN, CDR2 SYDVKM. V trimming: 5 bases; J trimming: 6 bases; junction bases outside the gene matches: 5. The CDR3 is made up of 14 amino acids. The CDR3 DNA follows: TGTGCCAGCAGTAAACCCAGGGGGCCCGGGGAGCTGTTTTTT. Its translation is CASSKPRGPGELFF.

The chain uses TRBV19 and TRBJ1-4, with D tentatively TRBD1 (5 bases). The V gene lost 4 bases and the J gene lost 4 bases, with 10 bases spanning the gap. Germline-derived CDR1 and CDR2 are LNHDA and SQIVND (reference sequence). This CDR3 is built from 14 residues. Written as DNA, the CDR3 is TGTGCCAGTAGTAGGACAAAGGGTAATGAAAAACTGTTTTTT. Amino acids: CASSRTKGNEKLFF.

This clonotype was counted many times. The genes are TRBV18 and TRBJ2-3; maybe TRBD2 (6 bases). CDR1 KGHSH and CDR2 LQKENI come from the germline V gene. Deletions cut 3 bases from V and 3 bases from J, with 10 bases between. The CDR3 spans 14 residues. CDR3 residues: CASSPNRETDTQYF. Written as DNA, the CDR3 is TGTGCCAGCTCACCGAACCGGGAGACAGATACGCAGTATTTT.

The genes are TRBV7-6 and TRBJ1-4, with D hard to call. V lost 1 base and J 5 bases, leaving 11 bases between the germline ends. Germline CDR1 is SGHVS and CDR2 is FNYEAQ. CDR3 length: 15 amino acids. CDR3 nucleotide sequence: TGTGCCAGCAGCTTAGATGGACTCGAGAATGAAAAACTGTTTTTT. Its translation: CASSLDGLENEKLFF.

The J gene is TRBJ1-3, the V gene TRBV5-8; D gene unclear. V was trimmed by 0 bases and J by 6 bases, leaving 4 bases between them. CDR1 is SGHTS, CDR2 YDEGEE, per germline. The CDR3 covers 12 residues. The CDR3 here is CASSLVTNTIYF. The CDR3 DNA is TGTGCCAGCAGCTTGGTGACAAACACCATATATTTT.

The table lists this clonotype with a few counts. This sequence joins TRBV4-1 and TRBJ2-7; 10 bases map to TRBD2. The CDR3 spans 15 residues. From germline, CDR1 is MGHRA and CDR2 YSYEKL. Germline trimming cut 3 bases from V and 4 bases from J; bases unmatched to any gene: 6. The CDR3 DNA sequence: TGCGCCAGCAGCCAGCTGACTAGCGGGCCTTACGAGCAGTACTTC. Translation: CASSQLTSGPYEQYF.

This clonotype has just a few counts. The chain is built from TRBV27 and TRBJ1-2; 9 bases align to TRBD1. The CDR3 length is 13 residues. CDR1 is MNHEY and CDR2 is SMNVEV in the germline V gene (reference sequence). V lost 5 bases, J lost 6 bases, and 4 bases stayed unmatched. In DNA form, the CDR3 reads TGTGCCAGCAGTGAAGGGACAGGGAATGGCTACACCTTC. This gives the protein CASSEGTGNGYTF.

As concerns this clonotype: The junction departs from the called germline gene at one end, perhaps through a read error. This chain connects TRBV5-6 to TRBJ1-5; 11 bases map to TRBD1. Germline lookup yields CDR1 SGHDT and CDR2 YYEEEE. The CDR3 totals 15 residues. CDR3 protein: CAGSLGTGGVQPQHF. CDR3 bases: TGTGCCGGCAGCTTGGGGACAGGGGGGGTCCAGCCCCAGCATTTT. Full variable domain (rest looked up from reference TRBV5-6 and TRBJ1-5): DAGVTQSPTHLIKTRGQQVTLRCSPKSGHDTVSWYQQALGQGPQFIFQYYEEEERQRGNFPDRFSGHQFPNYSSELNVNALLLGDSALYLCAGSLGTGGVQPQHFGDGTRLSIL.

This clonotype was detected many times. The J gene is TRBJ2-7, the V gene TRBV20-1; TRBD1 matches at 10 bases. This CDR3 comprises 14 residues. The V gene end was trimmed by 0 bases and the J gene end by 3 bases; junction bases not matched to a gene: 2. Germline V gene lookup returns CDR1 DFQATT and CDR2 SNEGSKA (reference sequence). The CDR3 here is CSAREGQGIYEQYF. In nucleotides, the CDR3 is TGCAGTGCTAGAGAGGGACAGGGGATCTACGAGCAGTACTTC.

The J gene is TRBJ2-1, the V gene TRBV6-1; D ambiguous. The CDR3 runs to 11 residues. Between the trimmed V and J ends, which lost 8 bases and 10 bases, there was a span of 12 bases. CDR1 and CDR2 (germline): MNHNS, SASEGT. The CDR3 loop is CASLSGLEQFF. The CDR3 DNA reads TGTGCCAGCCTATCGGGTTTGGAGCAGTTCTTC.

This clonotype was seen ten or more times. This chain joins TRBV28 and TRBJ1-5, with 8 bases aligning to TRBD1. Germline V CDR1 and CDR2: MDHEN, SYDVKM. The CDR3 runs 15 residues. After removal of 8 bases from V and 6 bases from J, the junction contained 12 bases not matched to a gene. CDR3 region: CASGITQGARQPQHF. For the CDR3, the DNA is TGTGCCAGCGGAATAACCCAGGGGGCGCGTCAGCCCCAGCATTTT.

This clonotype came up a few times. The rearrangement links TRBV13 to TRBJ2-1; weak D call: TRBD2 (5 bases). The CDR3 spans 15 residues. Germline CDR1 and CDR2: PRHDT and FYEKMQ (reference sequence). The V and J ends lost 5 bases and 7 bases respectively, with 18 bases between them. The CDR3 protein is CASSETGKTINEQFF. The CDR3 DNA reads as TGTGCCAGCAGCGAGACGGGCAAGACTATTAATGAGCAGTTCTTC.

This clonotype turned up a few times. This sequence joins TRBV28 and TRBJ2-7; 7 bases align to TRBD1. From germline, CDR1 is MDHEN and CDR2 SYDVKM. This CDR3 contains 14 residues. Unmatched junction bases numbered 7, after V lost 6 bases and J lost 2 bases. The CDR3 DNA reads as TGTGCCAGCAGAGATATGGGGACAGCCTACGAGCAGTACTTC. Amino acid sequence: CASRDMGTAYEQYF.

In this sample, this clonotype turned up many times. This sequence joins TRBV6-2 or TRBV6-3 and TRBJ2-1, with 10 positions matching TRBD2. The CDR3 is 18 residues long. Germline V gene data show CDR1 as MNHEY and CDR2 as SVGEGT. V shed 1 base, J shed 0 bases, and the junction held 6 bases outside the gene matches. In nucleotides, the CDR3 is TGTGCCAGCAGTTACTTAGGACTAGCGGTCGTCTCCTACAATGAGCAGTTCTTC. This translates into CASSYLGLAVVSYNEQFF.

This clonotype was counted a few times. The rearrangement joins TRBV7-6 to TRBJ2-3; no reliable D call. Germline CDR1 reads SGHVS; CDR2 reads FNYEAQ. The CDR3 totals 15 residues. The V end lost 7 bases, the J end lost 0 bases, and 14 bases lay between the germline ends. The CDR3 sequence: CASTKTSASTDTQYF. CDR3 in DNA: TGTGCCAGCACCAAAACCTCAGCTAGCACAGATACGCAGTATTTT.

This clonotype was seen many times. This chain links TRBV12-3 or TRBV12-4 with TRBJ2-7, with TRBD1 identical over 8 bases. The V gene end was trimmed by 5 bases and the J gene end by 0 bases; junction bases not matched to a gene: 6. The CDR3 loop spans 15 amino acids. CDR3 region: CASSLDRETSYEQYF. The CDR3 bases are TGTGCCAGCAGTCTGGACAGGGAGACCTCCTACGAGCAGTACTTC.

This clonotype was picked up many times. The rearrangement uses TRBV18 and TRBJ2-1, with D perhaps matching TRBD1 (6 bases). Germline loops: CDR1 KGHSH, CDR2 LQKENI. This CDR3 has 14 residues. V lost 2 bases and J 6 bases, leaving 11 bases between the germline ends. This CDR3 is CASSPIQGINEQFF. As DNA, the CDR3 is TGTGCCAGCTCACCAATACAGGGTATCAATGAGCAGTTCTTC.

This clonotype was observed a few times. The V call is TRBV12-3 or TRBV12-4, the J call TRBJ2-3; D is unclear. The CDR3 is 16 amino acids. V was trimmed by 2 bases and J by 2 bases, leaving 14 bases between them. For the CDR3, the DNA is TGTGCCAGCAGTTTACCTTACTCAGGAAACACAGATACGCAGTATTTT. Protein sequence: CASSLPYSGNTDTQYF.

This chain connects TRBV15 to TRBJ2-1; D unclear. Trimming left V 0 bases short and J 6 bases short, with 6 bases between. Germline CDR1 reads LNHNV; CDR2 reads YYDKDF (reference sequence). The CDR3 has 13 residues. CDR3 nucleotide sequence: TGTGCCACCAGCAGAGATGGACGCAATGAGCAGTTCTTC. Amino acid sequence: CATSRDGRNEQFF.

CDR3 sequence (DNA): TGTGCCAGCAGCTCACCGGGACAGGGGTATCAGCCCCAGCATTTT. Translation: CASSSPGQGYQPQHF. The rearrangement links TRBV13 to TRBJ1-5; 10 bases are shared with TRBD1. The V gene end was trimmed by 4 bases and the J gene end by 5 bases; junction bases not matched to a gene: 5. Germline CDR1 reads PRHDT; CDR2 reads FYEKMQ (reference sequence). This CDR3 has 15 amino acids.

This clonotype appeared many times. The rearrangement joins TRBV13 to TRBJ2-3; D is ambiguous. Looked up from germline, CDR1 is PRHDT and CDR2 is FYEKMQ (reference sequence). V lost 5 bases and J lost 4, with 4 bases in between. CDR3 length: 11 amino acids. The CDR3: CASSDADTQYF. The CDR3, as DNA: TGTGCCAGCAGCGACGCAGATACGCAGTATTTT.

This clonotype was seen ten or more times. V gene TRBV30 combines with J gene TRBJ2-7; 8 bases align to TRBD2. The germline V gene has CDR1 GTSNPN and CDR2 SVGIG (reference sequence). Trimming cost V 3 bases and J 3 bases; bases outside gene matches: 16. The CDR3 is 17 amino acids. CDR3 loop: CAWSERQPGLEYYEQYF. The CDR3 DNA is TGTGCCTGGAGCGAAAGGCAACCGGGACTAGAATACTACGAGCAGTACTTC.

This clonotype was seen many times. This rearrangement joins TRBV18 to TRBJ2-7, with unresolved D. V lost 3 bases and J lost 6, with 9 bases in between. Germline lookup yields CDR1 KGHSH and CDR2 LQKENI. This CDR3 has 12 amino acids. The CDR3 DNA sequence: TGTGCCAGCTCACCCGCAGCTATCGAGCAGTACTTC. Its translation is CASSPAAIEQYF. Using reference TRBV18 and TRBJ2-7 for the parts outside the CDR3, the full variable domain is NAGVMQNPRHLVRRRGQEARLRCSPMKGHSHVYWYRQLPEEGLKFMVYLQKENIIDESGMPKERFSAEFPKEGPSILRIQQVVRGDSAAYFCASSPAAIEQYFGPGTRLTVT.

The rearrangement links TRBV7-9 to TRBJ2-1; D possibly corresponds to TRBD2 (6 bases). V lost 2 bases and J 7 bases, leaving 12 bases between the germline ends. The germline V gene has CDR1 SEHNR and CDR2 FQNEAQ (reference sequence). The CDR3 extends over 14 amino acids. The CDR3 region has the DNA TGTGCCAGCAGCTTAACGGGAGCGCAGAATGAGCAGTTCTTC. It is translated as CASSLTGAQNEQFF. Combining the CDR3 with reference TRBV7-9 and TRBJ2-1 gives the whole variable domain DTGVSQNPRHKITKRGQNVTFRCDPISEHNRLYWYRQTLGQGPEFLTYFQNEAQLEKSRLLSDRFSAERPKGSFSTLEIQRTEQGDSAMYLCASSLTGAQNEQFFGPGTRLTVL.